The present entry profiles one TCR beta chain with its context. The sample belongs to a study of T cell changes during pregnancy in multiple sclerosis. The germline V and J ends were trimmed by 0 bases and 3 bases, with 13 bases remaining between them. The CDR3 has 15 amino acids. Germline V lookup: CDR1 SGHRS, CDR2 YFSETQ. Assay: immunoSEQ multiplex PCR; the TCRdb copy retains only in-frame clones and omits some. This table holds about 43,000 clones, 88% found once. The chain employs TRBV5-1 and TRBJ2-7, with D hard to call. This receptor was taken from a female donor in good health, enrolled as a control in a pregnancy study. The sample consisted of peripheral blood, taken in the first trimester of pregnancy. This chain's CDR3 is CASSLGLAAVYEQYF. Written as DNA, the CDR3 is TGCGCCAGCAGCTTGGGTTTGGCGGCAGTCTACGAGCAGTACTTC.